Following are 9 T cell receptor beta chains from one sample sequenced in a study of T cells in women clearing cervical HPV infection. Profiling relied on immunoSEQ multiplex PCR, and the TCRdb table lists in-frame clones only, not all of them. Its table records approximately 9,200 clones. Input material: blood buffy coat. The receptor source for this set is a woman between 18 and 69 years old with a cervical HPV16 infection that either progressed to CIN3+ or cleared (not recorded which).

On this clone: This CDR3 is also generated by other DNA sequences in the sample. The CDR3 DNA, read in part, is TGTGCCAGTAGTATCCGGGGTAGCAATCAGCCC. This gives the protein CASSIRGSNQP. The CDR3 reads in full as CASSIRGSNQPQHF. This rearrangement joins TRBV19 to TRBJ1-5; no firm D call. The read terminates 3 residues ahead of where the CDR3 ends, so the germline J gene completes it. CDR1 and CDR2 (germline): LNHDA, SQIVND (reference sequence). V was trimmed by 3 bases and J by 0 bases, leaving 6 bases between them. CDR3 length equals 14 residues.

As regards this clone: The CDR3 end is not reached by the read, which stops 3 residues before it; the germline J gene fills it in. V and J are TRBV15 and TRBJ2-5, with 8 positions matching TRBD2. The CDR3 runs to 12 residues. CDR1 and CDR2 (germline): LNHNV, YYDKDF (reference sequence). V lost 5 bases to trimming and J lost 4 bases; unmatched junction nucleotides: 0. Partial CDR3 DNA: TGTGCCACCAGCGCGGGGGGAGAGACC. It encodes CATSAGGET. The entire CDR3 sequence reads CATSAGGETQYF.

This chain's CDR3 is CSARGSGTSDSPSKETQYF. CDR3 DNA (partial): TGCAGTGCTAGAGGATCCGGGACTAGCGACTCCCCATCGAAAGAGACC. The chain uses TRBV20-1 and TRBJ2-5; 10 nucleotides match TRBD2. The CDR3 end is not reached by the read, which stops 3 residues before it; the germline J gene fills it in. Germline V gene lookup returns CDR1 DFQATT and CDR2 SNEGSKA (reference sequence). The J segment lost 3 bases and the V segment lost 1 base, leaving 17 bases of the junction unmatched. The CDR3 extends over 19 amino acids.

Notes on this clone: The read halts 3 residues ahead of the CDR3 end, with the missing end drawn from the germline J gene. The chain joins TRBV9 to TRBJ1-4, with a possible D match to TRBD1 (6 bases). Trimming took 4 bases from V and 3 from J, leaving 13 bases between them. There are 15 residues in the CDR3. Germline V gives CDR1 SGDLS, CDR2 YYNGEE. Here the CDR3 reads CASSTQTGPNEKLFF. The sequenced part of the CDR3 DNA is TGTGCCAGCAGCACCCAGACAGGACCTAATGAAAAA.

Points on this clone: The read stops 3 residues short of the end of the CDR3; the missing end is completed from the germline J gene. This chain joins TRBV4-2 and TRBJ2-2, with 7 bases that match TRBD1. Germline assignment: CDR1 LGHNA and CDR2 YNFKEQ. V was clipped by 0 bases and J by 4 bases; unmatched bases: 8. The CDR3 totals 17 residues. Partial CDR3 DNA: TGTGCCAGCAGCCAAGATCCAAGCAGGGGGAGCACCGGGGAG. Translated: CASSQDPSRGSTGE. In full, the CDR3 reads CASSQDPSRGSTGELFF.

As regards this clone: With the read ending 3 residues before the CDR3 end, the germline J gene is used to fill in that end. The chain has TRBV10-2 and TRBJ2-7, with D possibly being TRBD2 (6 bases). CDR1 WSHSY and CDR2 SAAADI come from the germline V gene. The CDR3 contains 15 residues. V lost 3 bases to trimming and J lost 0 bases, with 12 bases between them. The CDR3 bases that were read are TGCGCCAGCAGTGACTGGGGGGATAGCTCCTACGAG. It translates to CASSDWGDSSYE. The entire CDR3 is CASSDWGDSSYEQYF.

Note on this clone: Read data end 3 residues before the CDR3 end; the end is taken from the germline J gene. V is TRBV7-3 and J is TRBJ1-1, with a weak D call TRBD1 (6 bases). Trimming left V 4 bases short and J 3 bases short, with 12 bases between. Germline loops: CDR1 SGHTA, CDR2 FQGTGA. This CDR3 contains 14 residues. CDR3 amino acids: CASSSPGDYTEAFF. Incomplete CDR3 DNA: TGTGCCAGCAGCTCTCCAGGGGATTACACTGAA.

Points on this clone: One junction end disagrees with the germline gene, perhaps due to a read error. Sequencing ends 3 residues short of the CDR3 end; the germline J gene provides the rest. The rearrangement uses TRBV4-2 and TRBJ2-3; D uncertain. The germline V gene encodes CDR1 LGHNA and CDR2 YNFKEQ. CDR3 size: 13 residues. Partial CDR3 DNA: TGCGCCAGCAGCCAAGATTGGCCAGATACG. Translation gives CASSQDWPDT. In full, the CDR3 reads CASSQDWPDTQYF.

Note on this clone: The sequence runs out 3 residues before the end of the CDR3; the remainder is reconstructed from the germline J gene. V usage is TRBV18 and J usage is TRBJ1-2, with D perhaps matching TRBD1 (6 bases). The length of the CDR3 is 15 residues. CDR1 and CDR2 from the germline V gene are KGHSH and LQKENI. Partial CDR3 DNA: TGTGCCAGCACCAACGGGCGGGGGGGCACAGATACC. This sequence encodes CASTNGRGGTDT. The full CDR3 protein reads CASTNGRGGTDTYTF. Looking up the rest from reference TRBV18 and TRBJ1-2 gives the full variable domain: NAGVMQNPRHLVRRRGQEARLRCSPMKGHSHVYWYRQLPEEGLKFMVYLQKENIIDESGMPKERFSAEFPKEGPSILRIQQVVRGDSAAYFCASTNGRGGTDTYTFGSGTRLTVV.